The TCR beta chain under discussion was sequenced for a study of T cell repertoires in cytomegalovirus infection. Study summary: HLA-C-restricted CMV epitopes, recently identified, and well-studied HLA-B-restricted ones were used by the study.

In its sample, this clonotype was seen a few times. What it recognizes is unknown. MiXCR, applied by TCRdb to the reads, yields one record per CDR3 protein. The table includes approximately 1,000,000 distinct CDR3 sequences, 31% detected once. The V end was cut by 7 bases, the J end by 0 bases, with 12 bases between. CDR1 and CDR2 from the germline V gene are MNHNS and SASEGT. There are 14 residues in the CDR3. Sequenced here: cultured CD8+ T cells from PBMCs, sampled from culture after CMV antigen stimulation. This chain joins TRBV6-1 and TRBJ1-2; D perhaps matches TRBD1 (6 bases). This clonotype was obtained from a human donor in good health (CMV status not recorded). Some clones in this sample may be carry-over from other donors' samples. In DNA form, the CDR3 reads TGTGCCAGCAAGAGGGGGACGCCTAACTATGGCTACACCTTC. Encoded protein: CASKRGTPNYGYTF.